Listed here are 17 T cell receptor beta chains from one sample, sequenced in a study of blood T cells in healthy people across ages. With a J-beta primer mix and a sample-barcoded 5' primer, a second PCR ran about 7 to 12 cycles. Using its own MiXCR run on the 5' RACE reads, TCRdb lists one record per CDR3 protein. The sample has roughly 1,100,000 distinct CDR3 sequences; 25% are singletons. These data were also filed under a second study, of T cells of mothers and their children.

The sequencing input was blood. The receptor source for this set is a girl aged 2 to 10 in good health.

This rearrangement joins TRBV4-1 to TRBJ2-5; perhaps TRBD2 as D (7 bases). Germline V CDR1 and CDR2: MGHRA, YSYEKL. Trimming shortened V by 5 bases and J by 10 bases, and 11 bases separated the two germline ends. The CDR3 runs 11 residues. The CDR3 loop is CASSTGRDQYF. The CDR3 DNA follows: TGCGCCAGCAGCACAGGGAGGGACCAGTACTTC.

The chain recombines TRBV29-1 with TRBJ2-1, with 8 bases identical to TRBD2. The germline gives CDR1 SQVTM, CDR2 ANQGSEA. V was pared by 2 bases and J by 7 bases, with 13 bases of the junction left unmatched. The CDR3 totals 16 residues. DNA of the CDR3: TGCAGCGTTGAATCCCTGGGACTAGTAAAAGGAAATGAGCAGTTCTTC. Its protein is CSVESLGLVKGNEQFF.

The V gene is TRBV6-5, the J gene TRBJ2-5; possible D gene TRBD2, 6 bases. From germline, CDR1 is MNHEY and CDR2 SVGAGI. Trimming shortened V by 2 bases and J by 5 bases, and 15 bases separated the two germline ends. This CDR3 is built from 15 residues. In DNA, the CDR3 is TGTGCCAGCAGTTACCGGGACTCCTCGGGGGAGACCCAGTACTTC. Protein sequence: CASSYRDSSGETQYF.

The chain employs TRBV20-1 and TRBJ2-7; TRBD2 aligns across 7 bases. CDR3 length equals 14 residues. Germline assignment: CDR1 DFQATT and CDR2 SNEGSKA (reference sequence). In DNA, the CDR3 is TGCAGCGCCCTCCCGGGGAGGGATCGATACGAGCAGTACTTC. It specifies CSALPGRDRYEQYF.

This clonotype was picked up a small number of times. V is TRBV20-1 and J is TRBJ2-5; 14 bases line up with TRBD2. This CDR3 is 19 amino acids long. With 0 bases clipped from V and 0 bases from J, the junction kept 9 bases outside the gene matches. Germline assignment: CDR1 DFQATT and CDR2 SNEGSKA (reference sequence). For the CDR3, the DNA is TGCAGTGCTAGAGATGAGTATAGGACTAGCGGGAGGAACCAAGAGACCCAGTACTTC. Protein: CSARDEYRTSGRNQETQYF.

This clonotype was detected only a few times. The V call is TRBV15, the J call TRBJ2-6; D unclear. The CDR3 consists of 16 residues. V gave up 0 bases and J gave up 0 bases, with 6 bases separating them. Germline-derived CDR1 and CDR2 are LNHNV and YYDKDF (reference sequence). Here the CDR3 reads CATSRDRHSGANVLTF. The CDR3 region has the DNA TGTGCCACCAGCAGAGACAGACACTCTGGGGCCAACGTCCTGACTTTC.

This clonotype showed up just once. The gene calls are TRBV7-2 and TRBJ1-5; D not resolved. V lost 0 bases, J lost 9 bases, and 6 bases lay in between. The CDR3 runs to 12 residues. Germline-derived CDR1 and CDR2 are SGHTA and FQGNSA. This CDR3 reads CASSLASVPQHF. The CDR3 DNA reads TGTGCCAGCAGCTTAGCTTCCGTGCCCCAGCATTTT.

The rearrangement joins TRBV12-3 or TRBV12-4 to TRBJ1-5; 8 nucleotides agree with TRBD1. The J segment lost 4 bases and the V segment lost 1 base, leaving 3 bases of the junction unmatched. This CDR3 has 15 amino acids. The CDR3 loop reads CASSLVWDRNQPQHF. CDR3 bases: TGTGCCAGCAGTTTAGTTTGGGACAGGAATCAGCCCCAGCATTTT.

The chain uses TRBV9 and TRBJ1-1; no definite D call. V was shortened by 2 bases and J by 0 bases, with 5 bases between the two germline ends. Germline V gives CDR1 SGDLS, CDR2 YYNGEE. The CDR3 is made up of 13 amino acids. The CDR3 protein is CASSVNLNTEAFF. For the CDR3, the DNA is TGTGCCAGCAGCGTGAACTTGAACACTGAAGCTTTCTTT.

This clonotype was counted a few times. The chain couples TRBV13 to TRBJ2-7, with D perhaps TRBD2 (7 bases). The CDR3 contains 14 residues. The V and J ends lost 2 bases and 5 bases respectively, with 13 bases between them. The germline V gene encodes CDR1 PRHDT and CDR2 FYEKMQ (reference sequence). CDR3 in DNA: TGTGCCAGCAGCTTAAGGGGGGGCGAGGACGAGCAGTACTTC. It specifies CASSLRGGEDEQYF.

The V call is TRBV12-3 or TRBV12-4, the J call TRBJ1-2; the D is unclear. Trimming took 7 bases from V and 2 from J, leaving 11 bases between them. This CDR3 has 13 amino acids. Written as DNA, the CDR3 is TGTGCCAGCATGAAGTCCTTCAACTATGGCTACACCTTC. This encodes CASMKSFNYGYTF.

V gene TRBV12-3 or TRBV12-4 combines with J gene TRBJ1-5; no clear D gene. The CDR3 has 14 residues. The germline V and J ends were trimmed by 1 base and 5 bases, with 9 bases remaining between them. The CDR3 DNA sequence: TGTGCCAGCAGTTTAGAGGAAGGTTATCAGCCCCAGCATTTT. It translates to CASSLEEGYQPQHF.

This clonotype was seen at least ten times. The chain combines TRBV5-4 with TRBJ2-4, with unresolved D. The CDR3 consists of 14 residues. Germline CDR1 SGHNT, CDR2 YYREEE (reference sequence). The V end was cut by 0 bases, the J end by 2 bases, with 6 bases between. CDR3 protein: CASSLGHSKNIQYF. The DNA of the CDR3 is TGTGCCAGCAGCTTGGGTCACTCCAAAAACATTCAGTACTTC. Full variable domain (rest looked up from reference TRBV5-4 and TRBJ2-4): ETGVTQSPTHLIKTRGQQVTLRCSSQSGHNTVSWYQQALGQGPQFIFQYYREEENGRGNFPPRFSGLQFPNYSSELNVNALELDDSALYLCASSLGHSKNIQYFGAGTRLSVL.

V and J are TRBV5-1 and TRBJ2-4; D ambiguous. The CDR3 is 15 amino acids. V was trimmed by 0 bases and J by 7 bases, leaving 14 bases between them. CDR1 and CDR2 from the germline V gene are SGHRS and YFSETQ. The CDR3 here is CASSLGFRLVNIQYF. DNA of the CDR3: TGCGCCAGCAGCTTGGGTTTCCGACTCGTTAACATTCAGTACTTC.

In this sample, this clonotype turned up a few times. The chain links TRBV5-4 to TRBJ2-5, with 14 bases aligning to TRBD2. The J call may not be correct, given that the DNA end is closer to TRBJ2-7. Germline-derived CDR1 and CDR2 are SGHNT and YYREEE (reference sequence). This CDR3 has 17 residues. The CDR3 DNA sequence: TGTGCCAGCAGCTCGGGACTAGCGGGAGTGGGCTCCTACGAGCAGTACTTC. Protein product: CASSSGLAGVGSYEQYF.

This clonotype was observed a few times. The chain carries TRBV2 and TRBJ1-4, with D unresolved. With 3 bases removed from V and 8 bases from J, the gap between germline ends came to 10 bases. The CDR3 extends over 13 amino acids. Germline CDR1 reads SNHLY; CDR2 reads FYNNEI. The CDR3 nucleotides read TGTGCCAGCAGTGATCTGGGCCGGGAAAAACTGTTTTTT. Its translation: CASSDLGREKLFF. Full variable domain (remainder filled in from reference TRBV2 and TRBJ1-4): EPEVTQTPSHQVTQMGQEVILRCVPISNHLYFYWYRQILGQKVEFLVSFYNNEISEKSEIFDDQFSVERPDGSNFTLKIRSTKLEDSAMYFCASSDLGREKLFFGSGTQLSVL.

This clonotype has a handful of counts. Just one base apart from a much larger clone, this may be a read error. This rearrangement joins TRBV9 to TRBJ2-5, with 7 bases fitting TRBD2. Trimming took 7 bases from V and 5 from J; bases not matched to a gene: 11. Germline loops: CDR1 SGDLS, CDR2 YYNGEE. The CDR3 consists of 14 residues. The CDR3 sequence is CASQGGGGEETQYF. CDR3 nucleotides: TGTGCCAGCCAGGGCGGGGGAGGGGAGGAGACCCAGTACTTC.